This is a list of T cell receptor beta chains from one sample in a study of cytomegalovirus exposure and HLA in healthy donors. The assay was immunoSEQ multiplex PCR, and TCRdb's table has in-frame clones only and misses some. The sample consists of 65,000 to 90,000 clones, around 82% of them appearing once. The sequencing sample was made of PBMCs. These receptors came from a man aged 18 to 29 in good health and CMV-seronegative. Each CDR3 is given with its conserved first and last residue. A D gene is named only where the DNA matches it firmly. The size entry is marked missing in some rows and otherwise reads once, few, many or a size class.

size	D	V	J	CDR3	DNA
NA	NA	TRBV5-8	TRBJ1-5	CASSLNRPYSNQPQHF	TGTGCCAGCAGCTTGAACAGGCCTTATAGCAATCAGCCCCAGCATTTT
NA	TRBD1	TRBV9	TRBJ1-2	CASRGTGVGYTF	TGTGCCAGCAGAGGGACAGGGGTAGGCTACACCTTC
NA	TRBD1	TRBV27	TRBJ2-7	CASSLTGAYEQYF	TGTGCCAGCAGTTTGACAGGGGCATACGAGCAGTACTTC
NA	TRBD1	TRBV6-1	TRBJ1-6	CASSDATGGPTYNSPLHF	TGTGCCAGCAGTGACGCAACAGGGGGTCCTACTTATAATTCACCCCTCCACTTT
NA	NA	TRBV5-1	TRBJ2-1	CASWVSGYNEQFF	TGCGCCAGTTGGGTTAGCGGATACAATGAGCAGTTCTTC
NA	NA	TRBV19	TRBJ1-1	CASSFTRRNTEAFF	TGTGCCAGTAGTTTCACCAGAAGGAACACTGAAGCTTTCTTT
NA	NA	TRBV6-5	TRBJ1-1	CASSYAGNTEAFF	TGTGCCAGCAGTTACGCCGGGAACACTGAAGCTTTCTTT
NA	TRBD1	TRBV27	TRBJ2-7	CASSRDRGDEQYF	TGTGCCAGCAGTCGGGACAGGGGGGACGAGCAGTACTTC
NA	NA	TRBV30	TRBJ2-7	CAWSVTGVRNEQYF	TGTGCCTGGAGTGTGACGGGAGTAAGGAACGAGCAGTACTTC
NA	TRBD2	TRBV2	TRBJ2-2	CASSERWGGTGELFF	TGTGCCAGCAGTGAAAGGTGGGGGGGCACCGGGGAGCTGTTTTTT
NA	NA	TRBV29-1	TRBJ2-2	CSVGKGPGELFF	TGCAGCGTTGGGAAGGGGCCCGGGGAGCTGTTTTTT
NA	TRBD2	TRBV4-1	TRBJ2-7	CASSTSGSGFYEQYF	TGCGCCAGCAGTACTAGCGGGAGCGGATTTTACGAGCAGTACTTC
NA	NA	TRBV5-6	TRBJ1-2	CASSLVSLYGYTF	TGTGCCAGCAGCTTGGTGAGCCTCTATGGCTACACCTTC
few	NA	TRBV18	TRBJ2-5	CASSPPGTRRKETQYF	TGTGCCAGCTCACCACCCGGGACACGACGTAAAGAGACCCAGTACTTC
NA	TRBD1	TRBV11-2	TRBJ2-7	CASSLEGPGQSVF	TGTGCCAGCAGCTTAGAGGGGCCGGGACAGAGCGTTTTC
NA	NA	TRBV2	TRBJ2-7	CASRRQESYEQYF	TGTGCCAGCAGAAGACAGGAATCCTACGAGCAGTACTTC
NA	NA	TRBV4-3	TRBJ2-5	CASSPTPNNQETQYF	TGCGCCAGCAGCCCGACTCCAAATAACCAAGAGACCCAGTACTTC
NA	NA	TRBV7-9	TRBJ1-6	CASSLTTEASPLHF	TGTGCCAGCAGCTTAACAACGGAGGCATCACCCCTCCACTTT
NA	NA	TRBV7-8	TRBJ1-2	CASSQTGRVYGYTF	TGTGCCAGCAGCCAGACAGGAAGGGTTTATGGCTACACCTTC
NA	TRBD1	TRBV27	TRBJ1-2	CASTNPGTGNYGYTF	TGTGCCAGCACCAATCCCGGGACAGGGAACTATGGCTACACCTTC
NA	TRBD1	TRBV7-9	TRBJ1-2	CASSRGQGNYGYTF	TGTGCCAGCAGCCGGGGACAGGGTAACTATGGCTACACCTTC
NA	TRBD2	TRBV6-5	TRBJ2-7	CASSTTSGSYEQYF	TGTGCCAGCAGTACTACTAGCGGCAGCTACGAGCAGTACTTC
NA	NA	TRBV27	TRBJ2-5	CASRPLPGLDQETQYF	TGTGCCAGCAGACCTCTCCCGGGACTGGACCAAGAGACCCAGTACTTC
NA	NA	TRBV15	TRBJ2-3	CATSRDRSGDTQYF	TGTGCCACCAGCAGAGATCGTTCCGGAGATACGCAGTATTTT